This T cell receptor (beta chain) was captured by sequencing in a study of blood T cell repertoires in COVID-19. In the study overall: From the United States, Italy and Spain came samples of acute and convalescent COVID-19.

Authors' analysis steps: Amplification of reference gene primers was used by the study to estimate nucleated cell counts. TCRdb's table, derived via immunoSEQ multiplex PCR, lists solely in-frame clones and lacks some. That table furnishes V, J and clone size, whereas the DNA furnished D and trimming. Counted here are 200,000 to 250,000 clones, about 81% occurring once; the ten biggest clones make up around 8%. The CDR3 is 14 amino acids. Trimming took 7 bases from V and 5 from J; bases not matched to a gene: 5. The germline V gene encodes CDR1 SNHLY and CDR2 FYNNEI. The chain employs TRBV2 and TRBJ2-2; TRBD1 aligns across 9 bases. The TCR sequence derives from a woman older than 75 with COVID-19, enrolled during active disease. The sequencing input was peripheral blood. The CDR3 sequence: CASKGTGSTGELFF. The CDR3 DNA is TGTGCCAGCAAGGGGACAGGGTCTACCGGGGAGCTGTTTTTT. The full variable domain, rest sourced from reference TRBV2 and TRBJ2-2, is EPEVTQTPSHQVTQMGQEVILRCVPISNHLYFYWYRQILGQKVEFLVSFYNNEISEKSEIFDDQFSVERPDGSNFTLKIRSTKLEDSAMYFCASKGTGSTGELFFGEGSRLTVL.